Below are 18 T cell receptor beta chains sequenced from a single sample in a study of T cells in Graves' hyperthyroidism and ophthalmopathy. Authors of the study amplified TCR beta CDR3 regions from RNA transcripts. First-round RT-PCR with HTBI primers amplified the TCR CDR3 region. TCRdb redid the calling of the multiplex PCR reads with MiXCR, one entry per CDR3 protein. The sample contains approximately 700,000 distinct CDR3 sequences, about 17% of which appear only once. Sequencing was done on a sample of blood. The source is a man aged 18 to 35 with Graves' hyperthyroidism.

In this sample, this clonotype turned up a few times. The V gene is TRBV20-1, the J gene TRBJ2-3; 10 bases agree with TRBD2. The CDR3 has 15 residues. Trimming took 5 bases from V and 4 from J; bases not matched to a gene: 9. From germline, CDR1 is DFQATT and CDR2 SNEGSKA (reference sequence). CDR3 bases: TGCAGTGCTGGGGGTGCTAGCGGGAGACCAGATACGCAGTATTTT. Protein product: CSAGGASGRPDTQYF.

This clonotype was found many times. This chain joins TRBV18 and TRBJ1-1; D not resolved. Germline loops: CDR1 KGHSH, CDR2 LQKENI. V was cut by 4 bases and J by 0 bases, with 12 bases left in between. The CDR3 loop spans 15 amino acids. Written as DNA, the CDR3 is TGTGCCAGCTCACTGACTGGGCAGGTGAACACTGAAGCTTTCTTT. Translating it yields CASSLTGQVNTEAFF.

This clonotype came up many times. The genes are TRBV7-9 and TRBJ2-7; D not certain. Germline lookup yields CDR1 SEHNR and CDR2 FQNEAQ (reference sequence). This CDR3 region has 18 residues. The V gene lost 4 bases and the J gene lost 2 bases, with 24 bases spanning the gap. This CDR3 is CASSSGGGGHGAPYEQYF. Written as DNA, the CDR3 is TGTGCCAGCAGCTCGGGTGGTGGCGGCCACGGTGCCCCCTACGAGCAGTACTTC. Using reference TRBV7-9 and TRBJ2-7 for the parts outside the CDR3, the full variable domain is DTGVSQNPRHKITKRGQNVTFRCDPISEHNRLYWYRQTLGQGPEFLTYFQNEAQLEKSRLLSDRFSAERPKGSFSTLEIQRTEQGDSAMYLCASSSGGGGHGAPYEQYFGPGTRLTVT.

This clonotype was detected a few times. The rearrangement links TRBV20-1 to TRBJ2-7; 7 nucleotides align to TRBD1. V lost 5 bases to trimming and J lost 0 bases; unmatched junction nucleotides: 4. Germline lookup yields CDR1 DFQATT and CDR2 SNEGSKA (reference sequence). The CDR3 runs to 13 residues. The CDR3 here is CSASGTVSYEQYF. CDR3 in DNA: TGCAGTGCTTCCGGGACAGTCTCCTACGAGCAGTACTTC.

The chain employs TRBV20-1 and TRBJ1-1; no firm D call. CDR3 length: 14 amino acids. V was cut by 0 bases and J by 0 bases, with 8 bases left in between. Germline CDR1 DFQATT, CDR2 SNEGSKA (reference sequence). CDR3 residues: CSARDGGMNTEAFF. DNA of the CDR3: TGCAGTGCTAGAGATGGAGGGATGAACACTGAAGCTTTCTTT.

Of note for this clonotype: One junction end disagrees with the germline gene, perhaps due to a read error. The chain joins TRBV7-3 to TRBJ2-3; weak D call: TRBD2 (5 bases). This CDR3 is built from 14 residues. In germline, CDR1 is SGHTA, CDR2 FQGTGA. CDR3 region: CVSSFDYPTDTQYF. The CDR3 coding sequence is TGTGTCAGCAGCTTCGACTATCCCACAGATACGCAGTATTTT.

This clonotype has only a few counts. V is TRBV19 and J is TRBJ1-5; 12 bases match TRBD1. CDR1 is LNHDA, CDR2 SQIVND, per germline (reference sequence). Trimming cost V 9 bases and J 7 bases; bases outside gene matches: 10. The CDR3 contains 15 residues. The CDR3 protein is CASAPGTGGRQPQHF. The CDR3 coding sequence is TGTGCCAGCGCACCCGGGACAGGGGGCAGGCAGCCCCAGCATTTT. Supplemented by reference TRBV19 and TRBJ1-5, the full variable domain reads DGGITQSPKYLFRKEGQNVTLSCEQNLNHDAMYWYRQDPGQGLRLIYYSQIVNDFQKGDIAEGYSVSREKKESFPLTVTSAQKNPTAFYLCASAPGTGGRQPQHFGDGTRLSIL.

This clonotype was counted ten times or more. This chain connects TRBV7-2 to TRBJ1-2; TRBD1 agrees at 8 bases. This CDR3 is built from 13 residues. With 1 base clipped from V and 10 bases from J, the junction kept 5 bases outside the gene matches. Germline V gene lookup returns CDR1 SGHTA and CDR2 FQGNSA. DNA of the CDR3: TGTGCCAGCAGCTTAGACTGGACAGGGTACTACACCTTC. The encoded protein is CASSLDWTGYYTF.

This chain joins TRBV20-1 and TRBJ1-2; D remains ambiguous. Trimming left V 6 bases short and J 5 bases short, with 10 bases between. The CDR3 contains 11 residues. The germline gives CDR1 DFQATT, CDR2 SNEGSKA (reference sequence). This CDR3 is CSAKESYGYTF. The CDR3 bases are TGCAGTGCGAAGGAGTCTTATGGCTACACCTTC.

This clonotype came up many times. This chain links TRBV5-6 with TRBJ2-7; no firm D call. The V gene lost 2 bases and the J gene lost 4 bases, with 10 bases spanning the gap. The germline gives CDR1 SGHDT, CDR2 YYEEEE. CDR3 length: 13 amino acids. CDR3 amino acids: CASSFGWRYEQYF. Written as DNA, the CDR3 is TGTGCCAGCAGCTTCGGCTGGCGTTACGAGCAGTACTTC.

This clonotype was detected many times. The chain links TRBV7-6 to TRBJ1-6; D may be TRBD1 (6 bases). The CDR3 has 13 residues. Deletions cut 5 bases from V and 5 bases from J, with 7 bases between. Germline lookup yields CDR1 SGHVS and CDR2 FNYEAQ. CDR3 in DNA: TGTGCCAGCAGCCGACAGGATAATTCACCCCTCCACTTT. This sequence encodes CASSRQDNSPLHF.

This clonotype has ten or more counts. The rearrangement joins TRBV7-2 to TRBJ2-5; 8 nucleotides line up with TRBD1. Germline trimming cut 4 bases from V and 4 bases from J; bases unmatched to any gene: 2. In germline, CDR1 is SGHTA, CDR2 FQGNSA. CDR3 length: 13 amino acids. The CDR3 bases are TGTGCCAGCAGCTGGACAGGGTTAGAGACCCAGTACTTC. This encodes CASSWTGLETQYF.

This clonotype was recorded many times. The junction departs from germline at one end; a sequencing error may be responsible. The chain uses TRBV5-1 and TRBJ2-6; no reliable D call. Germline V CDR1 and CDR2: SGHRS, YFSETQ. The CDR3 contains 15 residues. CDR3 coding DNA: TGTGCCAGCAGTTTAGGGAACTCTGGGGCCAACGTCCTGACTTTC. Translating it yields CASSLGNSGANVLTF.

The table lists this clonotype with a few counts. The chain links TRBV12-3 or TRBV12-4 to TRBJ2-7, with D perhaps TRBD1 (6 bases). V dropped 5 bases and J dropped 3 bases, with 17 bases sitting between them. The CDR3 has 15 residues. The CDR3 loop reads CASSPISGQFYEQYF. In DNA, the CDR3 is TGTGCCAGCAGTCCCATATCCGGACAGTTCTACGAGCAGTACTTC.

This clonotype has at least ten counts. J is TRBJ2-7 and V is TRBV6-1, with 8 positions matching TRBD2. The CDR3 is made up of 13 amino acids. Germline V CDR1 and CDR2: MNHNS, SASEGT. V was clipped by 5 bases and J by 2 bases; unmatched bases: 2. In nucleotides, the CDR3 is TGTGCCAGCAGTAGGGGACTAGCCTACGAGCAGTACTTC. Protein sequence: CASSRGLAYEQYF.

There are a few counts of this clonotype. The V gene is TRBV30, the J gene TRBJ1-1; TRBD1 matches at 7 bases. The length of the CDR3 is 13 residues. Looked up from germline, CDR1 is GTSNPN and CDR2 is SVGIG (reference sequence). Trimming removed 3 bases from V and 0 bases from J; junction bases left unmatched: 1. CDR3 DNA sequence: TGTGCCTGGAGACAGGGGATGAACACTGAAGCTTTCTTT. It codes for CAWRQGMNTEAFF.

The chain carries TRBV27 and TRBJ2-2; 14 bases map to TRBD2. Trimming cost V 7 bases and J 3 bases; bases outside gene matches: 13. Per the germline V gene, CDR1 is MNHEY and CDR2 is SMNVEV (reference sequence). The CDR3 is 19 amino acids. CDR3: CASKVLGLAGVTHTGELFF. CDR3 DNA sequence: TGTGCCAGCAAGGTTTTGGGACTAGCGGGGGTGACCCACACCGGGGAGCTGTTTTTT.

V is TRBV4-3 and J is TRBJ2-5, with D perhaps matching TRBD1 (5 bases). CDR3 size: 16 residues. V lost 1 base, J lost 5 bases, and 17 bases lay in between. The germline CDR1 and CDR2 sequences are LGHNA and YSLEER. This CDR3 reads CASSQVMAGSWETQYF. The DNA of the CDR3 is TGCGCCAGCAGCCAAGTTATGGCAGGGTCGTGGGAGACCCAGTACTTC.